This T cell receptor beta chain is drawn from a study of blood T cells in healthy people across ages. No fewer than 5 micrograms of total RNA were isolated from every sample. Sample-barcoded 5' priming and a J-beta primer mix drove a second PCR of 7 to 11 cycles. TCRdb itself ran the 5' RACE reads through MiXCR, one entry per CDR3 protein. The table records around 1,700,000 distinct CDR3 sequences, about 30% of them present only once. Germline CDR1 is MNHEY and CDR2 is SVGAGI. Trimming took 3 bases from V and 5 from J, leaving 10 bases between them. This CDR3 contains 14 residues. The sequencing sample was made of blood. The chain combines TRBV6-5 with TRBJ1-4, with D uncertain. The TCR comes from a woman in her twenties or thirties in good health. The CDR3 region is CASSYRGSNEKLFF. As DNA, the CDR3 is TGTGCCAGCAGTTATCGCGGAAGCAATGAAAAACTGTTTTTT.